These 20 T cell receptor beta chains originate from one sample sequenced in a study of T cell repertoires in cytomegalovirus infection (dated 2019 in TCRdb). No antigen has been identified for these receptors. This specimen's treatment or condition label, per the study, means: in vitro stimulation with specific CMV peptide epitopes to enrich CMV-specific T cells. Sequencing was carried out with an Illumina HiSeq 1500. The raw public data were reprocessed by TCRdb itself: fastp quality trimming at Q25, MiXCR clonotype calling, in-frame beta chains only. Records with the same CDR3 protein are collapsed into one entry carrying the most frequent genes and DNA. Present in this sample are about 830,000 distinct CDR3 sequences, approximately 30% of which were seen just once. In total, the top ten clones hold over 10% of the sample. Sequencing was performed on cultured CD8+ T cells from PBMCs, taken from culture after CMV antigen stimulation. Receptors were obtained from a human donor in good health (CMV status not recorded). Some clones in this sample may be carry-over from other donors' samples.

This chain connects TRBV11-2 to TRBJ1-6; TRBD1 matches at 9 bases. The germline gives CDR1 SGHAT, CDR2 FQNNGV. J lost 7 bases, V lost 8 bases, and 0 bases had no gene match. The CDR3 contains 12 residues. The CDR3 sequence is CASGTGNSPLHF. The CDR3 DNA reads TGTGCCAGCGGGACAGGGAATTCACCCCTCCACTTT.

The CDR3 protein is CASSFTWSDAFF. The CDR3 DNA follows: TGTGCCAGCAGTTTTACGTGGTCCGACGCTTTCTTT. The J gene is TRBJ1-1, the V gene TRBV12-3 or TRBV12-4; no firm D call. V was shortened by 3 bases and J by 11 bases, with 13 bases between the two germline ends. This CDR3 contains 12 residues.

This chain joins TRBV7-9 and TRBJ1-5; D is unresolved. The V gene lost 5 bases and the J gene lost 2 bases, with 22 bases spanning the gap. The CDR3 consists of 18 residues. The V gene's germline CDR1 is SEHNR and CDR2 FQNEAQ (reference sequence). The CDR3 loop reads CASSPAYYQPPGNQPQHF. In DNA, the CDR3 is TGTGCCAGCAGCCCAGCTTATTATCAACCCCCCGGCAATCAGCCCCAGCATTTT.

V usage is TRBV4-1 and J usage is TRBJ1-4, with 11 bases aligning to TRBD1. The CDR3 covers 16 residues. Trimming cost V 6 bases and J 7 bases; bases outside gene matches: 10. The V gene's germline CDR1 is MGHRA and CDR2 YSYEKL. CDR3 sequence reads: CASRPIRTGGGEKLFF. CDR3 nucleotide sequence: TGCGCCAGCAGGCCAATTCGGACAGGGGGCGGTGAAAAACTGTTTTTT.

At least ten counts were recorded for this clonotype. V is TRBV7-2 and J is TRBJ1-5; D is unclear. CDR1 and CDR2 from the germline V gene are SGHTA and FQGNSA. Trimming stripped 2 bases from V and 4 bases from J, with 9 bases between. CDR3 length: 14 amino acids. The CDR3 sequence: CASSLSGQNQPQHF. DNA for the CDR3: TGTGCCAGCAGCTTAAGTGGGCAAAATCAGCCCCAGCATTTT.

This clonotype was counted many times. As DNA, the CDR3 is TGTGCCAGCAGCTTACGACTAGCCCCAGATACGCAGTATTTT. It codes for CASSLRLAPDTQYF. This chain links TRBV7-2 with TRBJ2-3; 7 bases match TRBD2. V lost 2 bases to trimming and J lost 4 bases; unmatched junction nucleotides: 3. This CDR3 is built from 14 residues. The germline V gene has CDR1 SGHTA and CDR2 FQGNSA.

The genes are TRBV19 and TRBJ1-1, with TRBD1 matching 7 bases. Trimming removed 3 bases from V and 1 base from J; junction bases left unmatched: 11. Germline CDR1 LNHDA, CDR2 SQIVND (reference sequence). The CDR3 is 17 residues long. CDR3 sequence (DNA): TGTGCCAGTAGTATTTTAACCGGGACAGTCAGGAACACTGAAGCTTTCTTT. Its translation is CASSILTGTVRNTEAFF. The full variable domain, with the rest looked up from reference TRBV19 and TRBJ1-1, is DGGITQSPKYLFRKEGQNVTLSCEQNLNHDAMYWYRQDPGQGLRLIYYSQIVNDFQKGDIAEGYSVSREKKESFPLTVTSAQKNPTAFYLCASSILTGTVRNTEAFFGQGTRLTVV.

This clonotype was counted only a few times. The V and J genes are TRBV7-9 and TRBJ2-5, with 12 bases aligning to TRBD2. With 4 bases clipped from V and 6 bases from J, the junction kept 12 bases outside the gene matches. The CDR3 spans 17 residues. From germline, CDR1 is SEHNR and CDR2 FQNEAQ (reference sequence). The DNA of the CDR3 is TGTGCCAGCAGCTCCGGACTAGCGGGGCTCGAGAGGAAGACCCAGTACTTC. It specifies CASSSGLAGLERKTQYF. Filled out from reference TRBV7-9 and TRBJ2-5, the complete variable domain reads DTGVSQNPRHKITKRGQNVTFRCDPISEHNRLYWYRQTLGQGPEFLTYFQNEAQLEKSRLLSDRFSAERPKGSFSTLEIQRTEQGDSAMYLCASSSGLAGLERKTQYFGPGTRLLVL.

This clonotype was observed a handful of times. This chain uses TRBV7-6 with TRBJ2-7; TRBD1 aligns across 9 bases. Germline CDR1 and CDR2: SGHVS and FNYEAQ. CDR3 size: 14 residues. The J segment lost 7 bases and the V segment lost 5 bases, leaving 9 bases of the junction unmatched. CDR3 DNA sequence: TGTGCCAGCAGCAACATGGGACAGGGCGGAGAGCAGTACTTC. It is translated as CASSNMGQGGEQYF.

The V and J genes are TRBV7-6 and TRBJ1-1; no definite D call. Trimming took off 7 bases at V and 5 bases at J, with 11 bases between the two ends. Germline V gives CDR1 SGHVS, CDR2 FNYEAQ. The CDR3 spans 12 residues. The CDR3 here is CASTEKWTEAFF. CDR3 bases: TGTGCCAGCACCGAAAAGTGGACTGAAGCTTTCTTT.

V and J are TRBV6-5 and TRBJ1-2; D gene ambiguous. The germline V and J ends were trimmed by 2 bases and 4 bases, with 14 bases remaining between them. Germline assignment: CDR1 MNHEY and CDR2 SVGAGI. The CDR3 sequence is 15 residues long. The CDR3 DNA reads TGTGCCAGCAGTTACCCCACAGCTTCGGGCTATGGCTACACCTTC. This gives the protein CASSYPTASGYGYTF.

The chain has TRBV10-3 and TRBJ2-7; TRBD1 matches 7 bases. This CDR3 is built from 19 residues. Per germline, CDR1 ENHRY and CDR2 SYGVKD. V dropped 0 bases and J dropped 0; count of bases not matched to a gene: 14. CDR3 amino acids: CAISESGRGCLSYSYEQYV. CDR3 bases: TGTGCCATCAGTGAGTCCGGCAGGGGGTGTTTATCCTACTCCTACGAGCAGTACGTC.

The rearrangement links TRBV7-6 to TRBJ1-2; D not resolved. The V gene lost 6 bases and the J gene lost 5 bases, with 10 bases spanning the gap. Per germline, CDR1 SGHVS and CDR2 FNYEAQ. This CDR3 comprises 12 residues. The CDR3 protein is CASSIERYGYTF. In DNA, the CDR3 is TGTGCCAGCAGTATCGAGCGATATGGCTACACCTTC.

This rearrangement joins TRBV14 to TRBJ2-5; D is unclear. The CDR3 consists of 14 residues. From germline, CDR1 is SGHDN and CDR2 FVKESK. V gave up 2 bases and J gave up 5 bases, with 12 bases separating them. The CDR3 DNA follows: TGTGCCAGCAGCCAATTCGAGAAGGTGGAGACCCAGTACTTC. Amino acid sequence: CASSQFEKVETQYF.

The rearrangement joins TRBV7-3 to TRBJ2-3; tentatively, D is TRBD1 (6 bases). V dropped 3 bases and J dropped 0 bases, with 16 bases sitting between them. CDR3 size: 17 residues. The germline V gene has CDR1 SGHTA and CDR2 FQGTGA. CDR3 sequence: CASSLTGRLRSTDTQYF. In nucleotides, the CDR3 is TGTGCCAGCAGCTTGACAGGTCGGCTAAGAAGCACAGATACGCAGTATTTT.

Points on this clonotype: This sequence may be a read error, since a much larger clone differs from it by one base. The genes are TRBV12-3 or TRBV12-4 and TRBJ2-3; TRBD1 is a possible D gene (6 bases). This CDR3 is built from 13 residues. V was clipped by 10 bases and J by 4 bases, with 15 bases between them. CDR3 DNA: TGTGCCAACAGATGGACAGAAGCAGATACGCAGTATTTT. It codes for CANRWTEADTQYF.

V usage is TRBV6-2 or TRBV6-3 and J usage is TRBJ2-5; D is ambiguous. CDR1 and CDR2 (germline): MNHEY, SVGEGT. The CDR3 length is 13 residues. The germline V and J ends were trimmed by 2 bases and 0 bases, with 4 bases remaining between them. CDR3 sequence: CASSYVHQETQYF. Here the CDR3 DNA reads TGTGCCAGCAGTTACGTCCACCAAGAGACCCAGTACTTC.

CDR3 sequence (DNA): TGCGCCAGCAGCCACTCGAAGACAGGGGGGAACACCGGGGAGCTGTTTTTT. It translates to CASSHSKTGGNTGELFF. V and J are TRBV4-1 and TRBJ2-2, with 9 bases lining up with TRBD1. Unmatched junction bases numbered 6, after V lost 3 bases and J lost 1 base. CDR1 MGHRA and CDR2 YSYEKL come from the germline V gene. CDR3 length: 17 amino acids.

This chain connects TRBV7-8 to TRBJ2-7, with D tentatively TRBD2 (6 bases). CDR3 length: 13 residues. Per the germline V gene, CDR1 is SGHVS and CDR2 is FQNEAQ. V lost 2 bases and J lost 3, with 8 bases in between. For the CDR3, the DNA is TGTGCCAGCAGCTTAATGGGACTCTACGAGCAGTACTTC. It specifies CASSLMGLYEQYF.

Points on this clonotype: One base away lies a much larger clone, so this may be a sequencing read error. This rearrangement joins TRBV7-6 to TRBJ2-5, with 7 bases lining up with TRBD2. Trimming at V came to 10 bases and at J to 5 bases, leaving 16 bases not matched to a gene. Germline V gene data show CDR1 as SGHVS and CDR2 as FNYEAQ. CDR3 length: 15 residues. The CDR3 DNA reads as TGTGCCAACACCCAAGGGCGGGGGTTCGCCGAGACCCAGTACTTC. This translates into CANTQGRGFAETQYF.